The next 3 T cell receptor beta chains were all read from a single sample in a study of blood T cell repertoires in COVID-19. The method was immunoSEQ multiplex PCR; TCRdb's version includes in-frame clones alone and lacks a portion of them. The table shows about 330,000 clones, with roughly nine tenths occurring only once. The sample was PBMCs or T cells enriched from blood (not recorded which). The receptors stem from a woman under 40 who had recovered from COVID-19.

This clone was detected a few times. The V and J genes are TRBV11-2 and TRBJ1-1; D remains unclear. Trimming cost V 6 bases and J 0 bases, with 14 bases left between them. The CDR3 runs 15 residues. Germline V CDR1 and CDR2: SGHAT, FQNNGV. The CDR3 sequence is CASSREVAVNTEAFF. The DNA of the CDR3 is TGTGCCAGCAGTCGAGAGGTGGCTGTGAACACTGAAGCTTTCTTT.

This chain uses TRBV2 with TRBJ1-1, with D unresolved. The V end lost 5 bases, the J end lost 2 bases, and 9 bases lay between the germline ends. Germline V gives CDR1 SNHLY, CDR2 FYNNEI. The CDR3 contains 13 residues. CDR3 amino acids: CASSQQTNTEAFF. The CDR3 nucleotides read TGTGCCAGCAGTCAACAGACCAACACTGAAGCTTTCTTT. The variable domain in full, with the rest retrieved from reference TRBV2 and TRBJ1-1, is EPEVTQTPSHQVTQMGQEVILRCVPISNHLYFYWYRQILGQKVEFLVSFYNNEISEKSEIFDDQFSVERPDGSNFTLKIRSTKLEDSAMYFCASSQQTNTEAFFGQGTRLTVV.

This sequence joins TRBV4-3 and TRBJ1-5; 7 bases map to TRBD1. The V gene end was trimmed by 0 bases and the J gene end by 14 bases; junction bases not matched to a gene: 7. This CDR3 is built from 13 residues. Germline CDR1 is LGHNA and CDR2 is YSLEER. Here the CDR3 reads CASSQDQTGKKHF. The CDR3 DNA is TGCGCCAGCAGCCAAGACCAGACAGGGAAAAAGCATTTT.